This T cell receptor (beta chain) is from a study of CD8+ T cells in alopecia areata. The V and J ends lost 6 bases and 0 bases respectively, with 14 bases between them. Germline CDR1 SQVTM, CDR2 ANQGSEA. CDR3 size: 14 residues. TCR sequencing used cDNA made by reverse transcription of extracted RNA. Sequenced by immunoSEQ multiplex PCR; TCRdb stores in-frame clones only, minus some. Of 130,000 to 150,000 clones listed, 62% are singletons. This rearrangement joins TRBV29-1 to TRBJ1-1, with D tentatively TRBD1 (6 bases). The sample was CD8+ T cells sorted from blood. This TCR was recovered from a human donor in good health. CDR3 residues: CSVGQSKMNTEAFF. The CDR3, as DNA: TGCAGCGTAGGACAGAGCAAAATGAACACTGAAGCTTTCTTT.